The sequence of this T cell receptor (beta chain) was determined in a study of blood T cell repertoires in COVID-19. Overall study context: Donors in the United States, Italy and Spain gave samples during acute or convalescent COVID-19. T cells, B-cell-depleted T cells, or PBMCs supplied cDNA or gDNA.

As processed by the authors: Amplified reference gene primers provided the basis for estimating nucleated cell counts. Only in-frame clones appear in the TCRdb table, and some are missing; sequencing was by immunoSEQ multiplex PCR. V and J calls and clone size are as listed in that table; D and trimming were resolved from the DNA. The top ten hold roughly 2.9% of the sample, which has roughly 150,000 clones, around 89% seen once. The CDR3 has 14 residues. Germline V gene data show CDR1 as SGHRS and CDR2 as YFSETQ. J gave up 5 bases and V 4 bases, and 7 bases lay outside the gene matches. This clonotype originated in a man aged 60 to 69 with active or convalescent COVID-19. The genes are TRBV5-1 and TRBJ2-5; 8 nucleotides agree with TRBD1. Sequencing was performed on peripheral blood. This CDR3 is CASSESRGLETQYF. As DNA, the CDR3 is TGCGCCAGCAGCGAGTCCAGGGGGCTTGAGACCCAGTACTTC.